The 5 T cell receptor beta chains listed next were all sequenced from one sample in a study of blood T cell repertoires in COVID-19. Method: immunoSEQ multiplex PCR; TCRdb's copy keeps in-frame clones and lacks some. This sample yields tens of thousands of clones, of which roughly 85% are seen a single time; about 8.6% belongs to the top ten. The sample was peripheral blood. The receptors here all came from a man at least 80 years old with active COVID-19.

V usage is TRBV11-1 and J usage is TRBJ1-1; D perhaps matches TRBD1 (6 bases). Per germline, CDR1 SGHAT and CDR2 FQDESV (reference sequence). This CDR3 is built from 13 residues. The V end lost 8 bases, the J end lost 5 bases, and 15 bases lay between the germline ends. The CDR3 bases are TGTGCCAGCGGGCAGGGGTCAAAAACTGAAGCTTTCTTT. Encoded protein: CASGQGSKTEAFF.

The J gene is TRBJ1-6, the V gene TRBV18, with D uncertain. Germline V gene data show CDR1 as KGHSH and CDR2 as LQKENI. The V end was cut by 1 base, the J end by 0 bases, with 4 bases between. This CDR3 comprises 15 residues. The CDR3 protein is CASSPQPSYNSPLHF. In DNA form, the CDR3 reads TGTGCCAGCTCACCACAGCCCTCCTATAATTCACCCCTCCACTTT.

This clone was seen once. The gene calls are TRBV28 and TRBJ2-2, with a weak D call TRBD2 (5 bases). Per germline, CDR1 MDHEN and CDR2 SYDVKM. The ends were cut back, 4 bases at V and 2 bases at J, with 11 bases in the middle. CDR3 length equals 15 residues. CDR3 DNA: TGTGCCAGCAGTTCTTTCGGGGTTAACACCGGGGAGCTGTTTTTT. Its translation is CASSSFGVNTGELFF.

The chain employs TRBV15 and TRBJ1-2; 10 positions match TRBD1. There are 18 residues in the CDR3. Germline CDR1 is LNHNV and CDR2 is YYDKDF (reference sequence). The ends lost 0 bases at V and 4 bases at J; junction bases unmatched: 11. In DNA form, the CDR3 reads TGTGCCACCAGCAGAGACTCTGGGACAGGGGCCGCATTCTATGGCTACACCTTC. It is translated as CATSRDSGTGAAFYGYTF.

The V gene is TRBV2, the J gene TRBJ2-3, with TRBD2 matching 9 bases. With 8 bases clipped from V and 6 bases from J, the junction kept 3 bases outside the gene matches. CDR3 length: 12 amino acids. Germline V gives CDR1 SNHLY, CDR2 FYNNEI. CDR3 coding DNA: TGTGCCAGCGCGGGGGGGAAGGATACGCAGTATTTT. It codes for CASAGGKDTQYF.